These T cell receptor beta chains were read from a single sample in a study of cytomegalovirus exposure and HLA in healthy donors. The data were produced by immunoSEQ multiplex PCR, yet TCRdb's version contains in-frame clones alone and is incomplete. The sample contains a few hundred thousand clones, about 78% of which appear only once. Sequencing was done on a sample of PBMCs. The receptor source for this set is a woman aged 25-40 years in good health and CMV-seronegative. The CDR3 runs from the conserved cysteine through the conserved F or W.

V gene	CDR3 length	J gene	CDR3 protein
TRBV7-9	14	TRBJ1-2	CASSLGATAHGYTF
TRBV5-1	14	TRBJ1-1	CASGPGLWNTEAFF
TRBV9	16	TRBJ1-1	CASSVEAGWINTEAFF
TRBV28	15	TRBJ2-1	CASSLTGGTYNEQFF
TRBV30	12	TRBJ2-1	CAWSGADWEQFF
TRBV6-5	13	TRBJ1-5	CASRREGYQPQHF
TRBV7-2	14	TRBJ1-2	CASSLAGATYGYTF
TRBV5-1	16	TRBJ1-4	CASSLGGTATNEKLFF
TRBV5-1	14	TRBJ2-2	CASSLDRDAGELFF
TRBV27	15	TRBJ2-1	CASSLMLAGYNEQFF
TRBV27	16	TRBJ2-5	CASSLLGSGVQETQYF